One and the same sample provided the 15 T cell receptor beta chains below, sequenced in a study of cytomegalovirus exposure and HLA in healthy donors. The PCR employed 60 Vbeta primers together with 13 Jbeta primers. Sequenced by immunoSEQ multiplex PCR; TCRdb stores in-frame clones only, minus some. The table includes approximately 280,000 clones, 80% to 90% detected once. The sample taken for sequencing was PBMCs. The receptors originated from a woman younger than 30 in good health and CMV-seronegative.

The chain links TRBV7-9 to TRBJ1-1, with D perhaps matching TRBD1 (6 bases). V lost 5 bases and J lost 5, with 21 bases in between. Germline V lookup: CDR1 SEHNR, CDR2 FQNEAQ (reference sequence). CDR3 length: 16 amino acids. CDR3 in amino acids: CASSQQGFLMGTEAFF. Here the CDR3 DNA reads TGTGCCAGCAGCCAACAGGGTTTCCTAATGGGAACTGAAGCTTTCTTT.

The chain employs TRBV10-1 and TRBJ1-5; D uncertain. This CDR3 region has 13 residues. With 2 bases removed from V and 6 bases from J, the gap between germline ends came to 8 bases. Looked up from germline, CDR1 is WNHNN and CDR2 is SYGVQD (reference sequence). Here the CDR3 DNA reads TGCGCCAGCAGTGAGCCGGTTAGTCAGCCCCAGCATTTT. It codes for CASSEPVSQPQHF.

The chain couples TRBV5-8 to TRBJ1-6; D perhaps matches TRBD1 (6 bases). CDR1 and CDR2 (germline): SGHTS, YDEGEE. The CDR3 extends over 14 amino acids. V lost 2 bases, J lost 14 bases, and 17 bases lay in between. The CDR3 DNA follows: TGTGCCAGCAGCTTAACAGGGATCGTTTTCACCCTCCACTTT. This translates into CASSLTGIVFTLHF.

J is TRBJ1-6 and V is TRBV7-3; 10 bases line up with TRBD1. V trimming: 2 bases; J trimming: 10 bases; junction bases outside the gene matches: 2. The CDR3 has 14 amino acids. The germline gives CDR1 SGHTA, CDR2 FQGTGA. CDR3 nucleotide sequence: TGTGCCAGCAGCTTAGGACAGGGGGAGTCACCCCTCCACTTT. It specifies CASSLGQGESPLHF.

V usage is TRBV7-2 and J usage is TRBJ2-1, with 9 bases aligning to TRBD1. J gave up 9 bases and V 3 bases, and 9 bases lay outside the gene matches. CDR3 length: 15 amino acids. CDR1 and CDR2 from the germline V gene are SGHTA and FQGNSA. CDR3 loop: CASSFWTGEIAEQFF. CDR3 DNA: TGTGCCAGCAGCTTTTGGACAGGGGAAATTGCTGAGCAGTTCTTC.

The sample holds a few counts of this clone. The chain recombines TRBV5-6 with TRBJ1-2; no clear D. Germline-derived CDR1 and CDR2 are SGHDT and YYEEEE. The germline V and J ends were trimmed by 0 bases and 1 base, with 7 bases remaining between them. The CDR3 consists of 14 residues. CDR3 residues: CASSLGTFNYGYTF. DNA of the CDR3: TGTGCCAGCAGCTTGGGCACTTTTAACTATGGCTACACCTTC.

This clone was picked up a small number of times. CDR3 DNA: TGTGCCATCAGCTCGACAGGGGAGGTCACCGGGGAGCTGTTTTTT. Protein product: CAISSTGEVTGELFF. The rearrangement joins TRBV10-3 to TRBJ2-2; 8 bases align to TRBD1. The CDR3 length is 15 residues. Germline CDR1 reads ENHRY; CDR2 reads SYGVKD. J gave up 4 bases and V 6 bases, and 7 bases lay outside the gene matches.

The gene calls are TRBV19 and TRBJ1-3; no clear D gene. The V end was cut by 3 bases, the J end by 0 bases, with 6 bases between. The CDR3 is 14 residues long. Germline CDR1 reads LNHDA; CDR2 reads SQIVND (reference sequence). The CDR3 loop reads CASSIGVSGNTIYF. CDR3 sequence (DNA): TGTGCCAGTAGTATCGGGGTCTCTGGAAACACCATATATTTT.

The V gene is TRBV11-3, the J gene TRBJ2-3, with 10 bases matching TRBD2. V was clipped by 5 bases and J by 4 bases; unmatched bases: 12. CDR3 length: 17 amino acids. Germline V gene sequence: CDR1 SGHNT, CDR2 YENEEA. This CDR3 reads CASSPQGSGGAADTQYF. CDR3 bases: TGTGCCAGCAGCCCCCAGGGGAGCGGGGGGGCCGCAGATACGCAGTATTTT.

With respect to this clone: The sample has other DNA sequences that encode this CDR3 too. The chain employs TRBV9 and TRBJ1-1; possibly TRBD1 for D (6 bases). V lost 0 bases and J 1 base, leaving 13 bases between the germline ends. Germline V CDR1 and CDR2: SGDLS, YYNGEE. The CDR3 runs 16 residues. The CDR3 sequence is CASSVGTGRGNTEAFF. For the CDR3, the DNA is TGTGCCAGCAGCGTAGGCACAGGGAGGGGGAACACTGAAGCTTTCTTT.

This clone was detected a few times. The J gene is TRBJ2-1, the V gene TRBV5-1; 9 nucleotides match TRBD2. With V trimmed by 2 bases and J by 6 bases, 6 bases remained unmatched. Germline CDR1 reads SGHRS; CDR2 reads YFSETQ. CDR3 length equals 15 residues. This chain's CDR3 is CASSLGTSRSNEQFF. The CDR3 nucleotides are TGCGCCAGCAGCTTAGGGACTAGCCGGTCCAATGAGCAGTTCTTC. Combining the CDR3 with reference TRBV5-1 and TRBJ2-1 gives the whole variable domain KAGVTQTPRYLIKTRGQQVTLSCSPISGHRSVSWYQQTPGQGLQFLFEYFSETQRNKGNFPGRFSGRQFSNSRSEMNVSTLELGDSALYLCASSLGTSRSNEQFFGPGTRLTVL.

This rearrangement joins TRBV9 to TRBJ2-1; 13 nucleotides match TRBD2. The CDR3 runs 16 residues. The ends lost 3 bases at V and 2 bases at J; junction bases unmatched: 2. The germline CDR1 and CDR2 sequences are SGDLS and YYNGEE. This CDR3 reads CASSAGLAGPYNEQFF. CDR3 sequence (DNA): TGTGCCAGCAGCGCGGGACTAGCGGGGCCCTACAATGAGCAGTTCTTC.

V and J are TRBV30 and TRBJ2-3; TRBD2 matches at 8 bases. The CDR3 covers 15 residues. Germline V lookup: CDR1 GTSNPN, CDR2 SVGIG (reference sequence). Losses at the gene ends were 2 bases for V and 6 bases for J; bases not matched to a gene: 10. The CDR3 loop reads CAWSRERGPLDTQYF. The CDR3 DNA sequence: TGTGCCTGGAGTCGGGAGCGGGGGCCCCTGGATACGCAGTATTTT.

The chain carries TRBV6-5 and TRBJ2-7; D not resolved. Germline V CDR1 and CDR2: MNHEY, SVGAGI. This CDR3 comprises 12 residues. Deletions cut 1 base from V and 11 bases from J, with 12 bases between. CDR3 in amino acids: CASSYFPGLEYF. The CDR3, as DNA: TGTGCCAGCAGTTACTTTCCCGGTTTGGAGTACTTC.

The gene calls are TRBV27 and TRBJ1-1; D ambiguous. Germline CDR1 and CDR2: MNHEY and SMNVEV (reference sequence). CDR3 length: 12 residues. V lost 8 bases to trimming and J lost 8 bases, with 15 bases between them. In DNA form, the CDR3 reads TGTGCCAGCTTGAGAGGCACGGGGGAAGCTTTCTTT. Protein product: CASLRGTGEAFF.